Described below is a single TCR beta chain sequence and its context. Its cognate antigen is unknown. The data derive from a study of T-cell memory formation after mild COVID-19. Study results and limitations: A balance of CD4 and CD8 characterized clones contracting day 15 to 85, whereas later expanders leaned CD4+. A second wave of clones peaked on day 37, and their SARS-CoV-2 specificity went unconfirmed.

5'RACE with constant-segment primers yielded barcoded, UMI-tagged TCR alpha and TCR beta cDNA libraries. TCRdb passed the 5' RACE reads through MiXCR, listing each CDR3 protein once. Altogether about 290,000 distinct CDR3 sequences are present, less than 20% being singletons, with the ten largest covering 22%. With 2 bases removed from V and 2 bases from J, the gap between germline ends came to 6 bases. CDR1 MGHRA and CDR2 YSYEKL come from the germline V gene. This CDR3 comprises 13 residues. The sequence was collected from a man between 18 and 35 years old who had mild COVID-19 (a few samples of this study predate the infection). Cell type and time point are not known. Sequencing was done on a sample of PBMCs or a T cell subset sorted from them (not recorded which). The chain joins TRBV4-1 to TRBJ1-2; D is undetermined. The CDR3 region is CASSQSQNYGYTF. The DNA for the CDR3 is TGCGCCAGCAGCCAATCCCAAAACTATGGCTACACCTTC.